This T cell receptor beta chain was sequenced for a study of cytomegalovirus exposure and HLA in healthy donors. Findings of the study overall: In all likelihood, a cluster of highly shared sequence variants was a sequencing artifact. When analyzed later, a missense DCLRE1C variant was found to be linked to TCR beta V- and J-gene trimming.

About this clone: Its antigen is as yet unknown.

60 Vbeta and 13 Jbeta primers were used in PCR. Clones were read by immunoSEQ multiplex PCR, and TCRdb kept only the in-frame ones, dropping some. The sample holds about 180,000 clones, 75% to 80% seen once. The donors (healthy individuals) were bone marrow donors. Despite likely unrecorded immune exposures, the donors were nominally healthy at the time of sampling. The CDR3 covers 14 residues. V lost 3 bases, J lost 2 bases, and 9 bases lay in between. Germline V gene lookup returns CDR1 KGHSH and CDR2 LQKENI. The chain combines TRBV18 with TRBJ2-3; the D is unclear. Input material: PBMCs. The TCR originated in a man aged 35 to 55 in good health and CMV-seropositive. The CDR3 protein is CASSPWALTDTQYF. CDR3 nucleotides: TGTGCCAGCTCACCGTGGGCCCTCACAGATACGCAGTATTTT.